This paragraph reports one T cell receptor (beta chain). What it binds is not known. Donors contributed one heparinised blood draw apiece, averaging around 100 mL. Sorted CD4+ subsets: naive, central memory, regulatory, stem cell-like memory (CD45RO/CCR7/CD25/CD127/CD95/CD27 panel). The source of the sample is a study of beta chain features in type 1 diabetes. Study outcomes and limitations: Shortening that was moderate but significant affected the TCRB CDR3s of Type 1 diabetes patients in all four CD4+ subsets.

The CDR3 totals 11 residues. CDR1 is SNHLY and CDR2 is FYNNEI in the germline V gene. Between the trimmed V and J ends, which lost 7 bases and 0 bases, there was a span of 4 bases. The entirety of the isolated RNA underwent reverse transcription, so expressed TCRB transcripts were sequenced. Sequencing used immunoSEQ multiplex PCR; TCRdb keeps in-frame clones, though not all of them. The table records about 640,000 clones, around 12% of them present only once. The chain links TRBV2 to TRBJ2-7; D remains ambiguous. Sequenced sample: naive CD4+ T cells from blood. The receptor was isolated from a man younger than 40 with type 1 diabetes. The CDR3 DNA reads TGTGCCAGCACTAGCTCCTACGAGCAGTACTTC. It is translated as CASTSSYEQYF.